One and the same sample provided the 7 T cell receptor beta chains below, sequenced in a study of cytomegalovirus exposure and HLA in healthy donors. PCR amplification relied on 60 Vbeta primers (plus 13 Jbeta primers). Some clones are missing from TCRdb's copy, which holds only in-frame ones; the method was immunoSEQ multiplex PCR. The sample yields some 200,000 clones, roughly 87% seen once. The sequencing input was PBMCs. The receptors shown here come from a girl under two years old in good health and CMV-seronegative.

V is TRBV23-1 and J is TRBJ1-5; 9 positions match TRBD1. TRBV23-1 is sorted into the ORF group, with uncertain function. V dropped 4 bases and J dropped 2; count of bases not matched to a gene: 6. CDR3 length: 16 amino acids. CDR3 DNA sequence: TGCGCCAGCAGTCCCGCACAGGGGGCGCGCAATCAGCCCCAGCATTTT. This translates into CASSPAQGARNQPQHF.

The chain recombines TRBV7-2 with TRBJ1-2, with 7 bases matching TRBD1. CDR3 length equals 15 residues. Trimming cost V 1 base and J 0 bases; bases outside gene matches: 2. Germline CDR1 is SGHTA and CDR2 is FQGNSA. CDR3 bases: TGTGCCAGCAGCTTAGGGGGACAGCCTAACTATGGCTACACCTTC. Translating it yields CASSLGGQPNYGYTF.

This chain joins TRBV4-1 and TRBJ2-2; a possible D gene is TRBD2 (6 bases). The length of the CDR3 is 14 residues. Germline CDR1 reads MGHRA; CDR2 reads YSYEKL. V was cut by 7 bases and J by 7 bases, with 16 bases left in between. DNA for the CDR3: TGCGCCAGCACTTCTGGGGGGTTTATCGGGGAGCTGTTTTTT. Its translation: CASTSGGFIGELFF.

This chain joins TRBV5-5 and TRBJ2-7; TRBD2 aligns across 11 bases. The CDR3 sequence is 16 residues long. The germline V gene encodes CDR1 SGHKS and CDR2 YYEKEE (reference sequence). V shed 6 bases and J 2 bases; nucleotides not matched to a gene: 10. The CDR3 region has the DNA TGTGCCAGCATCCCCTGGGGGACTAGCGGTACCTACGAGCAGTACTTC. Translated: CASIPWGTSGTYEQYF.

The V and J genes are TRBV6-6 and TRBJ2-5, with D hard to call. The assigned J gene may be wrong: the sequence end matches TRBJ2-7 better. CDR1 and CDR2 (germline): MNHNY, SVGAGI (reference sequence). The CDR3 is made up of 11 amino acids. Written as DNA, the CDR3 is TGTGCCAGCAGTTCCAACTACGAGCAGTACTTC. As protein: CASSSNYEQYF.

The gene calls are TRBV7-9 and TRBJ2-7, with 9 bases fitting TRBD1. The CDR3 is 15 residues long. Germline assignment: CDR1 SEHNR and CDR2 FQNEAQ (reference sequence). V was clipped by 10 bases and J by 5 bases; unmatched bases: 15. CDR3 DNA sequence: TGTGCCACCGGCATCCGGGGGACAGGGAGGAACGAGCAGTACTTC. It is translated as CATGIRGTGRNEQYF.

This clone was recorded once. The V gene is TRBV4-3, the J gene TRBJ2-1, with D maybe TRBD1 (6 bases). The V end lost 1 base, the J end lost 5 bases, and 12 bases lay between the germline ends. Germline V lookup: CDR1 LGHNA, CDR2 YSLEER. The CDR3 is 15 amino acids. The CDR3 coding sequence is TGCGCCAGCAGCCAAGCTTGGGACAATAACAATGAGCAGTTCTTC. Translating it yields CASSQAWDNNNEQFF.